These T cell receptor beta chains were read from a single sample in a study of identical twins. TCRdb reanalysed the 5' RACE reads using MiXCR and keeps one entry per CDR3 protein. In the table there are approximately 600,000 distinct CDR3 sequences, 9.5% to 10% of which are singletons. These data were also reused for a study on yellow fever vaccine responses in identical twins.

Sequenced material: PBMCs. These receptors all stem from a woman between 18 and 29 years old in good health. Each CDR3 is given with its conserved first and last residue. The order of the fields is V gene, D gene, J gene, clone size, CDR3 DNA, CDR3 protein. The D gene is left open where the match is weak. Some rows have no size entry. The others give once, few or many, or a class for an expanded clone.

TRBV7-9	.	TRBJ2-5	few	TGTGCCAGCACCCCGGGGCAGTACCAAGAGACCCAGTACTTC	CASTPGQYQETQYF
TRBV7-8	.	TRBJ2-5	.	TGTGCCAGCAGCCCAGACGGGTCCGGGTCAGAGACCCAGTACTTC	CASSPDGSGSETQYF
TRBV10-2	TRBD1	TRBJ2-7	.	TGCGCCAGCAGTGAATCGGGACAGGGAGGGAGCGAGCAGTACTTC	CASSESGQGGSEQYF
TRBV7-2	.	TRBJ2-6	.	TGTGCCAGCAGCTTAACAGCGAACTCTGGGGCCAACGTCCTGACTTTC	CASSLTANSGANVLTF
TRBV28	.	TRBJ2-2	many	TGTGCCATCCGGGACGGGAGCACCGGGGAGCTGTTTTTT	CAIRDGSTGELFF
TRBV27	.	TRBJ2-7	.	TGTGCCAGCAGTTTAAGGGGGGGAGCTGGACCCTACGAGCAGTACTTC	CASSLRGGAGPYEQYF
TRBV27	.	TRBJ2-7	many	TGTGCCAGCAGTTTATCTATAGGGGGCTACGAGCAGTACTTC	CASSLSIGGYEQYF
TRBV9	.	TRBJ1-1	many	TGTGCCAGCAGCCCCCGTGCGGGTAAGGCGGAAGCTTTCTTT	CASSPRAGKAEAFF
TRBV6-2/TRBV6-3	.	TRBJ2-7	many	TGTGCCAGCAGTTACGGCCGAACTAGTTCCAGCTACGAGCAGTACTTC	CASSYGRTSSSYEQYF
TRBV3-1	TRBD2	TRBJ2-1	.	TGTACCAGCAGCCACCTCGGTCCTAGCGGGGGGTCCTACAATGAGCAGTTCTTC	CTSSHLGPSGGSYNEQFF
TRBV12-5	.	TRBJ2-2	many	TGTGCTAGTGGTGGAACAGGGAAGTCCGGGGAGCTGTTTTTT	CASGGTGKSGELFF